This passage covers 18 T cell receptor beta chains from one sample sequenced in a study of shared clonotypes between healthy human individuals. Naive CD8 cells lacked CD45RO, underwent positive selection for CCR7 and left out terminally differentiated effector memory CD45RA+ cells. The assay was immunoSEQ multiplex PCR, and TCRdb's table has in-frame clones only and misses some. The data contain some 2 million clones, approximately 94% of them seen just once; the ten biggest clones take up about 1.1%. The sample consisted of naive CD8+ T cells sorted from blood. All receptors derive from a man between 18 and 29 years old in good health.

This clone was counted once. One end of the junction is discordant with germline, which a read error may explain. The chain recombines TRBV5-3 with TRBJ2-7, with TRBD1 matching 12 bases. TRBV5-3 is assigned to the ORF class and has an uncertain function. The CDR3 runs to 15 residues. CDR3 DNA: TGTGCCAGCAGCTCTGGGACAGGGGGCTTGTACGAGCAGTACTTC. This codes for CASSSGTGGLYEQYF.

The rearrangement joins TRBV4-1 to TRBJ2-2; D is possibly TRBD2 (6 bases). Germline V gene sequence: CDR1 MGHRA, CDR2 YSYEKL. V lost 0 bases and J 4 bases, leaving 12 bases between the germline ends. The CDR3 sequence is 16 residues long. The CDR3 sequence: CASSQDWGGSTGELFF. The CDR3 region has the DNA TGCGCCAGCAGCCAAGATTGGGGAGGAAGCACCGGGGAGCTGTTTTTT.

The chain carries TRBV9 and TRBJ2-1, with 8 bases identical to TRBD1. The CDR3 covers 15 residues. The V segment lost 0 bases and the J segment 2 bases; nucleotides outside the gene matches: 1. Per germline, CDR1 SGDLS and CDR2 YYNGEE. As DNA, the CDR3 is TGTGCCAGCAGCGTAGGGGACAGGCCCTACAATGAGCAGTTCTTC. Translated: CASSVGDRPYNEQFF.

The sample holds a few counts of this clone. V usage is TRBV13 and J usage is TRBJ2-7; D remains unclear. Trimming removed 0 bases from V and 0 bases from J, with 3 bases in between. Germline values: CDR1 PRHDT, CDR2 FYEKMQ (reference sequence). The CDR3 runs 13 residues. CDR3 loop: CASSLGPSYEQYF. For the CDR3, the DNA is TGTGCCAGCAGCTTAGGGCCCTCCTACGAGCAGTACTTC.

V gene TRBV7-2 combines with J gene TRBJ2-2, with unresolved D. Per germline, CDR1 SGHTA and CDR2 FQGNSA. Trimming left V 4 bases short and J 13 bases short, with 13 bases between. The CDR3 length is 12 residues. The DNA of the CDR3 is TGTGCCAGCAGCTCCCCTGGTGAACGGCTGTTTTTT. Its translation is CASSSPGERLFF.

V usage is TRBV6-6 and J usage is TRBJ2-5; 8 bases are shared with TRBD1. Germline V lookup: CDR1 MNHNY, CDR2 SVGAGI (reference sequence). After removal of 6 bases from V and 4 bases from J, the junction contained 7 bases not matched to a gene. CDR3 size: 14 residues. The CDR3 DNA sequence: TGTGCCAGCAGCTGGACAGGGCGTGGAGAGACCCAGTACTTC. Translated, it gives CASSWTGRGETQYF.

The chain uses TRBV27 and TRBJ2-1; 7 bases map to TRBD1. This CDR3 is built from 15 residues. CDR1 MNHEY and CDR2 SMNVEV come from the germline V gene (reference sequence). V was clipped by 5 bases and J by 3 bases; unmatched bases: 7. CDR3 loop: CASSLQGPIYNEQFF. Here the CDR3 DNA reads TGTGCCAGCAGTCTACAGGGGCCCATCTACAATGAGCAGTTCTTC.

The chain recombines TRBV12-5 with TRBJ2-7, with TRBD1 identical over 9 bases. CDR3 length: 13 amino acids. Trimming cost V 6 bases and J 4 bases; bases outside gene matches: 4. Germline V lookup: CDR1 LGHNT, CDR2 FRNRAP. CDR3 in DNA: TGTGCTAGTGGCCCCGGGACAGGGTACGAGCAGTACTTC. Its translation: CASGPGTGYEQYF.

The gene calls are TRBV4-3 and TRBJ2-7, with 8 bases matching TRBD2. The CDR3 spans 15 residues. V lost 5 bases and J lost 3; bases outside the gene matches: 9. Per germline, CDR1 LGHNA and CDR2 YSLEER. This CDR3 is CASSEERETSYEQYF. The CDR3 bases are TGCGCCAGCAGCGAGGAGCGGGAGACCAGCTACGAGCAGTACTTC.

This rearrangement joins TRBV4-1 to TRBJ2-7; 11 bases fit TRBD2. The trim removed 0 bases at V and 7 bases at J, leaving 17 bases unmatched. The CDR3 has 19 residues. The V gene's germline CDR1 is MGHRA and CDR2 YSYEKL. The CDR3 DNA sequence: TGCGCCAGCAGCCAAGAAGAAGCCTCCGCCTTAGCGGGGGGGAAGGAGCAGTACTTC. Translating it yields CASSQEEASALAGGKEQYF.

The chain joins TRBV9 to TRBJ2-3; 7 nucleotides agree with TRBD2. The CDR3 has 16 amino acids. The germline V gene has CDR1 SGDLS and CDR2 YYNGEE. V lost 0 bases, J lost 1 base, and 5 bases stayed unmatched. The DNA for the CDR3 is TGTGCCAGCAGCGTAGGGCCTAGCGGAGGCACAGATACGCAGTATTTT. It translates to CASSVGPSGGTDTQYF. Filled out from reference TRBV9 and TRBJ2-3, the complete variable domain reads DSGVTQTPKHLITATGQRVTLRCSPRSGDLSVYWYQQSLDQGLQFLIQYYNGEERAKGNILERFSAQQFPDLHSELNLSSLELGDSALYFCASSVGPSGGTDTQYFGPGTRLTVL.

The chain has TRBV4-1 and TRBJ2-2, with TRBD1 matching over 8 bases. V was pared by 11 bases and J by 2 bases, with 7 bases of the junction left unmatched. Germline V lookup: CDR1 MGHRA, CDR2 YSYEKL. CDR3 length: 14 amino acids. In nucleotides, the CDR3 is TGCGCCGGGTCGACAGGGGAAAACACCGGGGAGCTGTTTTTT. This sequence encodes CAGSTGENTGELFF.

Regarding this clone: The same CDR3 arises from other DNA sequences in this sample as well. The chain joins TRBV28 to TRBJ2-7; D not resolved. The germline V and J ends were trimmed by 5 bases and 3 bases, with 11 bases remaining between them. The CDR3 runs 13 residues. CDR1 and CDR2 from the germline V gene are MDHEN and SYDVKM. CDR3 sequence reads: CASSLGRSYEQYF. CDR3 nucleotides: TGTGCCAGCAGTCTCGGGCGAAGCTACGAGCAGTACTTC.

The V gene is TRBV6-5, the J gene TRBJ2-7; tentatively, D is TRBD2 (5 bases). The ends were cut back, 1 base at V and 4 bases at J, with 14 bases in the middle. This CDR3 is 15 amino acids long. From germline, CDR1 is MNHEY and CDR2 SVGAGI. The CDR3 DNA follows: TGTGCCAGCAGTTACTTCGCCGGACTTTCATACGAGCAGTACTTC. Translation: CASSYFAGLSYEQYF.

The genes are TRBV4-1 and TRBJ2-5; D gene unclear. Germline loops: CDR1 MGHRA, CDR2 YSYEKL. Trimming left V 4 bases short and J 4 bases short, with 13 bases between. The CDR3 loop spans 14 amino acids. Written as DNA, the CDR3 is TGCGCCAGCAGCCCGGTAGGCCCCGGAGAGACCCAGTACTTC. Amino acids: CASSPVGPGETQYF.

The rearrangement joins TRBV13 to TRBJ2-7, with D perhaps matching TRBD2 (5 bases). The CDR3 consists of 14 residues. The germline V and J ends were trimmed by 5 bases and 2 bases, with 13 bases remaining between them. Germline V lookup: CDR1 PRHDT, CDR2 FYEKMQ (reference sequence). CDR3 protein: CASSPARETYEQYF. CDR3 DNA: TGTGCCAGCAGCCCCGCTAGGGAGACCTACGAGCAGTACTTC.

J is TRBJ2-5 and V is TRBV5-1; D uncertain. V was trimmed by 5 bases and J by 5 bases, leaving 10 bases between them. The CDR3 is made up of 12 amino acids. Germline-derived CDR1 and CDR2 are SGHRS and YFSETQ. The CDR3, as DNA: TGCGCCAGCAGTAAACAGTGGGAGACCCAGTACTTC. Protein product: CASSKQWETQYF.

This chain links TRBV2 with TRBJ2-2; no reliable D call. This CDR3 has 16 amino acids. V lost 8 bases, J lost 4 bases, and 20 bases lay in between. The V gene's germline CDR1 is SNHLY and CDR2 FYNNEI. The CDR3 reads CASEWTPSEVTGELFF. CDR3 coding DNA: TGTGCCAGCGAGTGGACCCCAAGCGAGGTCACCGGGGAGCTGTTTTTT. The entire variable domain, with the rest obtained from reference TRBV2 and TRBJ2-2, is as follows: EPEVTQTPSHQVTQMGQEVILRCVPISNHLYFYWYRQILGQKVEFLVSFYNNEISEKSEIFDDQFSVERPDGSNFTLKIRSTKLEDSAMYFCASEWTPSEVTGELFFGEGSRLTVL.